There are many counts of the clone carrying this T cell receptor beta chain. This sample is part of a study of T-cell reconstitution after alpha-beta-depleted transplantation in children. A library of TCRbeta sequences, prepared with unique molecular identifiers, was generated. One entry per CDR3 protein, called by TCRdb with MiXCR from the PCR reads. Among a few hundred thousand distinct CDR3 sequences listed, around 10% were seen once. The V gene lost 7 bases and the J gene lost 3 bases, with 18 bases spanning the gap. The CDR3 has 15 amino acids. Germline V lookup: CDR1 LNHNV, CDR2 YYDKDF (reference sequence).

This material consisted of PBMCs from the stem cell graft donor, taken from the stem cell graft. This chain connects TRBV15 to TRBJ1-2, with a tentative D call TRBD1 (6 bases). This TCR came from a human donor who donated a stem cell graft to a child with acute lymphoblastic leukemia. The DNA for the CDR3 is TGTGCCACCACCTCAGCCAGAGGGGGGGACTATGGCTACACCTTC. Its translation: CATTSARGGDYGYTF.